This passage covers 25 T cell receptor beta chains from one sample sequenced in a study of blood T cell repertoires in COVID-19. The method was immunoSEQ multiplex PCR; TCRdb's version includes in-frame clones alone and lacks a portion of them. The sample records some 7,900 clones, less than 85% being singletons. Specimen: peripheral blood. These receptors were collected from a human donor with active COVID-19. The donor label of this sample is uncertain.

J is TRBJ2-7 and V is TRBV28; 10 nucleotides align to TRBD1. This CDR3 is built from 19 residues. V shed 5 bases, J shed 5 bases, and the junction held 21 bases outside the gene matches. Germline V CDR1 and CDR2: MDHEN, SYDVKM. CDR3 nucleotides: TGTGCCAGCAGTCGCCGACAGGGGGCGCGAGCGGGAGATGGGGACGAGCAGTACTTC. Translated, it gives CASSRRQGARAGDGDEQYF.

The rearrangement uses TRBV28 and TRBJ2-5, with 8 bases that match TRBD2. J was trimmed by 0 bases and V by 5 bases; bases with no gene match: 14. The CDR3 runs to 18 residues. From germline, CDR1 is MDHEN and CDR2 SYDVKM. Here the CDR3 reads CASSPLSGGGRYQETQYF. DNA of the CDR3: TGTGCCAGCAGTCCCCTTTCGGGTGGCGGGAGGTACCAAGAGACCCAGTACTTC.

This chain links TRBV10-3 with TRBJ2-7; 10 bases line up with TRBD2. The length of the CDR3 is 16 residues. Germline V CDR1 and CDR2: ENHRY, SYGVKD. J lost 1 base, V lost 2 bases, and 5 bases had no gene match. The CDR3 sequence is CAISEPWTSGSYEQYF. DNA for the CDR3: TGTGCCATCAGTGAGCCTTGGACTAGCGGATCCTACGAGCAGTACTTC.

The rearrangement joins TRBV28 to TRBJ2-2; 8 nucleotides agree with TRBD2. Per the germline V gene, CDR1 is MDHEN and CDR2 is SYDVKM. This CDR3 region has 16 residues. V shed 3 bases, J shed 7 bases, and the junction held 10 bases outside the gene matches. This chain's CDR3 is CASSFQSGSYGGELFF. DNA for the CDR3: TGTGCCAGCAGTTTTCAGAGCGGGAGTTATGGCGGGGAGCTGTTTTTT.

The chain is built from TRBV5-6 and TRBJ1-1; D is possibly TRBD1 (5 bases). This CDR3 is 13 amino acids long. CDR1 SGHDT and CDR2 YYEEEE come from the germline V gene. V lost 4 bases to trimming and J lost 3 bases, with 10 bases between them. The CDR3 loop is CASSHDRDTEAFF. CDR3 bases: TGTGCCAGCAGCCACGACAGAGACACTGAAGCTTTCTTT.

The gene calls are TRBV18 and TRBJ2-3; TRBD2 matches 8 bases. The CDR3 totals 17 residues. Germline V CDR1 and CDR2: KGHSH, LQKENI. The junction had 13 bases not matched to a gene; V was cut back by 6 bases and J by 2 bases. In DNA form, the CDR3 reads TGTGCCAGCTCCATAGGGTCGGCGGGAGGCCTCACAGATACGCAGTATTTT. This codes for CASSIGSAGGLTDTQYF.

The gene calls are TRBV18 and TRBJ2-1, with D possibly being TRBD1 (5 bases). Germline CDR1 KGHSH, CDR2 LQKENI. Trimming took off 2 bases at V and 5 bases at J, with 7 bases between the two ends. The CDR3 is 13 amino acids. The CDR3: CASSPRQHNEQFF. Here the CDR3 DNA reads TGTGCCAGCTCACCAAGACAGCACAATGAGCAGTTCTTC.

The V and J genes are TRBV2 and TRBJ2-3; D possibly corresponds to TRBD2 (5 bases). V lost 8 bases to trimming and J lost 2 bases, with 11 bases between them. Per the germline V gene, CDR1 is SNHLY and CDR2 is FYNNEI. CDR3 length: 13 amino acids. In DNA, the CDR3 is TGTGCCAGCCTCCGGACTTTCACAGATACGCAGTATTTT. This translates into CASLRTFTDTQYF. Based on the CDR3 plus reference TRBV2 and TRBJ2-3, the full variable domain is EPEVTQTPSHQVTQMGQEVILRCVPISNHLYFYWYRQILGQKVEFLVSFYNNEISEKSEIFDDQFSVERPDGSNFTLKIRSTKLEDSAMYFCASLRTFTDTQYFGPGTRLTVL.

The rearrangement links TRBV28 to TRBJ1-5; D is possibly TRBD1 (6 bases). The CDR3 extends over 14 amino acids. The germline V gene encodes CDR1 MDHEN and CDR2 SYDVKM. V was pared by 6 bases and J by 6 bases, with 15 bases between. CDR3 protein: CASRQTTGTQPQHF. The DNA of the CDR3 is TGTGCCAGCAGGCAGACCACAGGGACTCAGCCCCAGCATTTT.

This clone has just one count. This chain's CDR3 is CASRLQGEADGYTF. CDR3 bases: TGTGCCAGCAGGTTACAAGGGGAAGCAGACGGCTACACCTTC. The chain links TRBV7-3 to TRBJ1-2; D perhaps matches TRBD1 (5 bases). Looked up from germline, CDR1 is SGHTA and CDR2 is FQGTGA. The V and J ends lost 6 bases and 8 bases respectively, with 19 bases between them. The CDR3 sequence is 14 residues long.

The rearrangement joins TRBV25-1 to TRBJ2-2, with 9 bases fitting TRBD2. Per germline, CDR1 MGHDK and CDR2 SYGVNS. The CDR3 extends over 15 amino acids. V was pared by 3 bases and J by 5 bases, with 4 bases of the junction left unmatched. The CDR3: CASSEAGGSTGELFF. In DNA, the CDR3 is TGTGCCAGCAGTGAGGCGGGAGGGTCTACCGGGGAGCTGTTTTTT.

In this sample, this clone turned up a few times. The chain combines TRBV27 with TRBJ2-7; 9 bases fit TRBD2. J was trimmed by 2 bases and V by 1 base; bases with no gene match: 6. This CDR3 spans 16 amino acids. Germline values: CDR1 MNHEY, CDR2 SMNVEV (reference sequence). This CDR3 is CASSLYPTSGTYEQYF. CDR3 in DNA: TGTGCCAGCAGTTTATATCCGACTAGCGGAACCTACGAGCAGTACTTC.

Written as DNA, the CDR3 is TGTGCCAGTAGTATGAGGGCATACTCCTACGAGCAGTACTTC. This sequence encodes CASSMRAYSYEQYF. This chain joins TRBV19 and TRBJ2-7; D is perhaps TRBD2 (5 bases). Germline V gene data show CDR1 as LNHDA and CDR2 as SQIVND (reference sequence). The CDR3 is 14 residues long. Trimming stripped 3 bases from V and 0 bases from J, with 9 bases between.

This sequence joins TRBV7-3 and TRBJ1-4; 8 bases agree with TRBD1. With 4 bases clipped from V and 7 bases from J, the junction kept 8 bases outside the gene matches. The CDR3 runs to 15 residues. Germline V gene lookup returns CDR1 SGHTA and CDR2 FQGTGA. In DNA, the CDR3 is TGTGCCAGCAGCTCAACCGGACAGGGAGGTGAAAAACTGTTTTTT. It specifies CASSSTGQGGEKLFF.

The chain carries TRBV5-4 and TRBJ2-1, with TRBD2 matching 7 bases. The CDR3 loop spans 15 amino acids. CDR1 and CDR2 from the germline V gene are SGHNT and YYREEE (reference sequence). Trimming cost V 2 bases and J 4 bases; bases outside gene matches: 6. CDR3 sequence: CASSLTSALYNEQFF. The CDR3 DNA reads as TGTGCCAGCAGCTTAACTAGCGCATTATACAATGAGCAGTTCTTC.

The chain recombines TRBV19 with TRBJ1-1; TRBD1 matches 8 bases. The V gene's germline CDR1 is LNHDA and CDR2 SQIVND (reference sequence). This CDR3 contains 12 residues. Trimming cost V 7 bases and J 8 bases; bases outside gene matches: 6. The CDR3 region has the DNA TGTGCCAGTATCACAGGGGGTGCCGAAGCTTTCTTT. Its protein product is CASITGGAEAFF.

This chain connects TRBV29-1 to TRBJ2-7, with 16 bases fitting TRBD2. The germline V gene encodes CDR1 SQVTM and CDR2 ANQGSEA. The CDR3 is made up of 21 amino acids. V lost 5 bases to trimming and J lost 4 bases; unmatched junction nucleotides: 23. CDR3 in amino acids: CSVLLGMGTSGRAFSPYEQYF. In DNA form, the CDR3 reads TGCAGCGTTCTTTTGGGCATGGGGACTAGCGGGAGGGCCTTTTCACCTTACGAGCAGTACTTC.

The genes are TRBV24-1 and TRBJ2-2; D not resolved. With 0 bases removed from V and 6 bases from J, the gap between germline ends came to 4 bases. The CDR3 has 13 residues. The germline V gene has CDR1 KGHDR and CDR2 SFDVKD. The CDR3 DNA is TGTGCCACCAGTGATTTGCTAGCCGGGGAGCTGTTTTTT. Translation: CATSDLLAGELFF.

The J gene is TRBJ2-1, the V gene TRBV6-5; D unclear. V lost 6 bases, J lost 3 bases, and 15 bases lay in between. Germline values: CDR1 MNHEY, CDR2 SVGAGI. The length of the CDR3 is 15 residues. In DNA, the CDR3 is TGTGCCAGCAGCCCCCTAATGGCGGTCTACAATGAGCAGTTCTTC. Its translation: CASSPLMAVYNEQFF.

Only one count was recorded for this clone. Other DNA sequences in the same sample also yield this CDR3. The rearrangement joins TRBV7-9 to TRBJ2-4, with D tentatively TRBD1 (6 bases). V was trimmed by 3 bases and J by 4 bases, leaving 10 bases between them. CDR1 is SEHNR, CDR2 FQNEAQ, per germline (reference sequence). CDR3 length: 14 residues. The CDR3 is CASSFGQGKNIQYF. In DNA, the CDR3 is TGTGCCAGCAGCTTTGGCCAGGGGAAAAACATTCAGTACTTC. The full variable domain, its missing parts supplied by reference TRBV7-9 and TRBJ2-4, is DTGVSQNPRHKITKRGQNVTFRCDPISEHNRLYWYRQTLGQGPEFLTYFQNEAQLEKSRLLSDRFSAERPKGSFSTLEIQRTEQGDSAMYLCASSFGQGKNIQYFGAGTRLSVL.

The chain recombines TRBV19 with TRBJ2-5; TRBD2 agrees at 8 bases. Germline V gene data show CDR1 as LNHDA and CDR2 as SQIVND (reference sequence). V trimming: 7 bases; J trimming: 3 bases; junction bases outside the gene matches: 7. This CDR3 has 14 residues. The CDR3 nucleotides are TGTGCCAGTAACCGGGTGGGACTAGAAGAGACCCAGTACTTC. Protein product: CASNRVGLEETQYF.

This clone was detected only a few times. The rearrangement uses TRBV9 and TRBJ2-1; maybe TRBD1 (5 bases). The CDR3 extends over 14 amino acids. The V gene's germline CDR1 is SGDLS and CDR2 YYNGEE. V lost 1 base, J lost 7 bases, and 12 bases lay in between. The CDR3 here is CASSVYPQGNEQFF. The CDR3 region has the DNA TGTGCCAGCAGCGTATACCCTCAGGGAAATGAGCAGTTCTTC.

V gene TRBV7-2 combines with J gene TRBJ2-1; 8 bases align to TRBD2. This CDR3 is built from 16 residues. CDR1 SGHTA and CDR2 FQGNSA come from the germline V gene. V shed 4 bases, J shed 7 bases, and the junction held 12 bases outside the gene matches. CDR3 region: CASSSMSGSVANEQFF. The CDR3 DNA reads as TGTGCCAGCAGCTCCATGAGCGGGAGTGTGGCAAATGAGCAGTTCTTC. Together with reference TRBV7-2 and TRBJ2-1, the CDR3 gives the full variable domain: GAGVSQSPSNKVTEKGKDVELRCDPISGHTALYWYRQSLGQGLEFLIYFQGNSAPDKSGLPSDRFSAERTGGSVSTLTIQRTQQEDSAVYLCASSSMSGSVANEQFFGPGTRLTVL.

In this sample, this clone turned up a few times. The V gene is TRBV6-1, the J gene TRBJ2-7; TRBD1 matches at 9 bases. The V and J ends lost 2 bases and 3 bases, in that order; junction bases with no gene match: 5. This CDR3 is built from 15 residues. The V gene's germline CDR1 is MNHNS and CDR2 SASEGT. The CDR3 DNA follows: TGTGCCAGCAGTGAATGGCCGACAGGGGGCTACGAGCAGTACTTC. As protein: CASSEWPTGGYEQYF.

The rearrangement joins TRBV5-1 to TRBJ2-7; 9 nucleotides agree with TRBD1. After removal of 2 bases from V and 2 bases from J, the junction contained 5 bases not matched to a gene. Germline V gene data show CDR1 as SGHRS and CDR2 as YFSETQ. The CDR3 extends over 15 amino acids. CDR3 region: CASSLTGTGPYEQYF. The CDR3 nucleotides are TGCGCCAGCAGCTTAACCGGGACAGGGCCCTACGAGCAGTACTTC.